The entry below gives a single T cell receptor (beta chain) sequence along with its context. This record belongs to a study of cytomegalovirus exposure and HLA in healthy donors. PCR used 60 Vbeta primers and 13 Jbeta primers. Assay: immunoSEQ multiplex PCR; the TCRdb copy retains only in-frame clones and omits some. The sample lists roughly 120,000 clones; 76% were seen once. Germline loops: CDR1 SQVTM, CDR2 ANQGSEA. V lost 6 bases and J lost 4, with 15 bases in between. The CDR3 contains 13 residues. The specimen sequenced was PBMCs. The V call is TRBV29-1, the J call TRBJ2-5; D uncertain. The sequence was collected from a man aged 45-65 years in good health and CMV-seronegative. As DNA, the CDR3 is TGCAGCGTCGCATCGGGTTCGGGAGAGACCCAGTACTTC. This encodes CSVASGSGETQYF.